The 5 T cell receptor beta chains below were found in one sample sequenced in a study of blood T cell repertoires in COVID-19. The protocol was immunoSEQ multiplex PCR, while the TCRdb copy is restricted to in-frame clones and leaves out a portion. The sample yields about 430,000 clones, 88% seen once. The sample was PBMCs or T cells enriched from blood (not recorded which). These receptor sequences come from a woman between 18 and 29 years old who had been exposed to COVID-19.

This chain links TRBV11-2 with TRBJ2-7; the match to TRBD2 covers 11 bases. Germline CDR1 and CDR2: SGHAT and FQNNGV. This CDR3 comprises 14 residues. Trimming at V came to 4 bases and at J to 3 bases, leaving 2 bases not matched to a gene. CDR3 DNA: TGTGCCAGCAGCTACGGACTAGCGGGCTACGAGCAGTACTTC. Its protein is CASSYGLAGYEQYF.

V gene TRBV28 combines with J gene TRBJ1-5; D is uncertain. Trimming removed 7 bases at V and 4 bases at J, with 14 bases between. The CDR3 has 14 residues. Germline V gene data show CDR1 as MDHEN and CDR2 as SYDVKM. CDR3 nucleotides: TGTGCCAGCATCTGGGGAGGTGGAAATCAGCCCCAGCATTTT. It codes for CASIWGGGNQPQHF. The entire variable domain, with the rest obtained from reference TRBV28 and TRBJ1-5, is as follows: DVKVTQSSRYLVKRTGEKVFLECVQDMDHENMFWYRQDPGLGLRLIYFSYDVKMKEKGDIPEGYSVSREKKERFSLILESASTNQTSMYLCASIWGGGNQPQHFGDGTRLSIL.

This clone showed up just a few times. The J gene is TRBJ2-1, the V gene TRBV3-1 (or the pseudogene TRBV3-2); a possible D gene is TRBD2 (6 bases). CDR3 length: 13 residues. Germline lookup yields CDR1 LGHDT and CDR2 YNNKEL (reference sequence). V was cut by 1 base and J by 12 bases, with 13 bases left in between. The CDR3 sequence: CASSQALAGWQFF. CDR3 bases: TGTGCCAGCAGCCAAGCTCTGGCGGGGTGGCAGTTCTTC.

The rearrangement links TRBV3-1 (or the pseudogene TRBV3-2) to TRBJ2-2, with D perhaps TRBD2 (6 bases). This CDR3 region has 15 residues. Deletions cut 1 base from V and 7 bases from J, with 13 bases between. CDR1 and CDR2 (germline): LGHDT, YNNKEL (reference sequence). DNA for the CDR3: TGTGCCAGCAGCCAAGCCGGGAGACGGGACGGGGAGCTGTTTTTT. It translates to CASSQAGRRDGELFF.

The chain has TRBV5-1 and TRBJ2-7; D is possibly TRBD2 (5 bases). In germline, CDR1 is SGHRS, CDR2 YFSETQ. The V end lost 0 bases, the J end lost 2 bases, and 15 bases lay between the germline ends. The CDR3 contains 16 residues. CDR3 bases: TGCGCCAGCAGCTTGGAGGGTGCGGGCCGAACCTACGAGCAGTACTTC. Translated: CASSLEGAGRTYEQYF.